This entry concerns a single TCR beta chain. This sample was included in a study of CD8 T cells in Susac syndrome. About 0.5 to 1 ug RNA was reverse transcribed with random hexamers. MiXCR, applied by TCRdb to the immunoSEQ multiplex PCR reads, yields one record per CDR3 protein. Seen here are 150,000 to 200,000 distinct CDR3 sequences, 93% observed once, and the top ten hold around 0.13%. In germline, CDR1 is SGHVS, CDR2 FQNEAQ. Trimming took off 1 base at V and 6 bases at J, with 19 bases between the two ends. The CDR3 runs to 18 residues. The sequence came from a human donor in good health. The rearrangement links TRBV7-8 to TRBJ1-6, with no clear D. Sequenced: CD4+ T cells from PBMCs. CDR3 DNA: TGTGCCAGCAGCTTAGTACTCGGGAGGACTGGAACTAATTCACCCCTCCACTTT. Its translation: CASSLVLGRTGTNSPLHF.